This T cell receptor (beta chain) was profiled in a study of OX40 agonist ivuxolimab in advanced cancers. Turning to the study itself: While on treatment, patients had intravenous ivuxolimab at 0.01 to 10 mg/kg every 2 weeks. Overall study findings and caveats: Doses of 0.1 to 3.0 mg/kg were accompanied by clonal expansion of CD4+ and CD8+ blood T cells by week 6.

Germline V gives CDR1 KGHSH, CDR2 LQKENI. This CDR3 is built from 15 residues. V was cut by 0 bases and J by 7 bases, with 13 bases left in between. Here immunoSEQ multiplex PCR was the method, and the copy in TCRdb shows in-frame clones only, minus some. The table includes 50,000 to 55,000 clones, about 89% detected once. Comments on this clone: The antigen remains unidentified.

The receptor was derived from an adult with an advanced solid tumor such as melanoma, head and neck, liver or kidney cancer. This chain uses TRBV18 with TRBJ2-1; D unclear. The sequences come from CD4+ or CD8+ T cells sorted from blood, collected in a trial of the OX40 agonist ivuxolimab. For the CDR3, the DNA is TGTGCCAGCTCACCACCGTTGGCTGCGGCTAATGAGCAGTTCTTC. Protein product: CASSPPLAAANEQFF.